The source of this T cell receptor beta chain is a study of T cells in Graves' hyperthyroidism and ophthalmopathy. This clonotype was recorded at least ten times. The ends lost 4 bases at V and 7 bases at J; junction bases unmatched: 6. CDR3 length: 14 residues. Germline V gene lookup returns CDR1 SGHTA and CDR2 FQGNSA. It was RNA transcripts that yielded the amplified TCR beta CDR3 regions. The HTBI primer set served for first-round RT-PCR of the TCR CDR3. TCRdb fed the multiplex PCR reads into MiXCR, producing one record per CDR3 protein. The repertoire holds some 440,000 distinct CDR3 sequences, with about a sixth as singletons.

This clonotype originated in a woman aged 18-29 years with Graves' hyperthyroidism. The sequenced sample was blood. The V call is TRBV7-2, the J call TRBJ2-7; 11 bases agree with TRBD1. CDR3 DNA sequence: TGTGCCAGCAGCTGGGAGGACAGGGGGCAAGAGCAGTACTTC. It specifies CASSWEDRGQEQYF.